The 15 T cell receptor beta chains listed next were all sequenced from one sample in a study of T cells expressing NK-cell markers. From its re-call of the 5' RACE reads, TCRdb lists each CDR3 protein once, without DNA. This sample's table has some 410,000 distinct CDR3 sequences. The source material was blood T cells: a sorted CD56 or NKG2C T cell subset, CD4+ or CD8+ T cells, or bulk PBMC T cells (not recorded which). The receptors come from a woman between 18 and 69 years old in good health.

The J gene is TRBJ2-3, the V gene TRBV6-2 or TRBV6-3; TCRdb's assignment of TRBD2 cannot be checked, as there is no DNA. Germline V gene lookup returns CDR1 MNHEY and CDR2 SVGEGT. CDR3 length: 15 amino acids. CDR3 sequence reads: CASTRGTLDSDTQYF.

The rearrangement uses TRBV4-3 and TRBJ1-1. Per the germline V gene, CDR1 is LGHNA and CDR2 is YSLEER. The CDR3 extends over 15 amino acids. The CDR3 sequence is CASSQEDGVGAEAFF.

The chain uses TRBV6-1 and TRBJ2-7; TCRdb picks TRBD2, but there is no DNA to check that call. The CDR3 is 14 amino acids. CDR1 is MNHNS and CDR2 is SASEGT in the germline V gene. The CDR3 loop is CASSELAGELEQYF.

This sequence joins TRBV6-1 and TRBJ2-1; checking the TCRdb D call of TRBD1 is not possible without DNA. The CDR3 is 15 amino acids. The germline CDR1 and CDR2 sequences are MNHNS and SASEGT. CDR3 in amino acids: CASSNWGQNYNEQFF.

The rearrangement uses TRBV5-1 and TRBJ1-1; there is no DNA to check the TCRdb D call of TRBD1. CDR3 length: 17 residues. Germline values: CDR1 SGHRS, CDR2 YFSETQ. CDR3 amino acids: CASSNQDRSQLDTEAFF. Complete variable domain (other parts from reference TRBV5-1 and TRBJ1-1): KAGVTQTPRYLIKTRGQQVTLSCSPISGHRSVSWYQQTPGQGLQFLFEYFSETQRNKGNFPGRFSGRQFSNSRSEMNVSTLELGDSALYLCASSNQDRSQLDTEAFFGQGTRLTVV.

The J gene is TRBJ1-2, the V gene TRBV11-2; TCRdb indicates TRBD1, and absent DNA this call remains unverified. The CDR3 loop spans 15 amino acids. Looked up from germline, CDR1 is SGHAT and CDR2 is FQNNGV. Here the CDR3 reads CASSLVFDRNRGYTF. Supplemented by reference TRBV11-2 and TRBJ1-2, the full variable domain reads EAGVAQSPRYKIIEKRQSVAFWCNPISGHATLYWYQQILGQGPKLLIQFQNNGVVDDSQLPKDRFSAERLKGVDSTLKIQPAKLEDSAVYLCASSLVFDRNRGYTFGSGTRLTVV.

The V call is TRBV7-3, the J call TRBJ2-2; TCRdb outputs TRBD1, but without DNA this stays unchecked. Germline V gene data show CDR1 as SGHTA and CDR2 as FQGTGA. The CDR3 has 15 amino acids. CDR3 residues: CASSLRGSDTGELFF.

The chain combines TRBV5-6 with TRBJ2-2; without DNA, the TCRdb call of TRBD1 cannot be checked. The CDR3 runs 16 residues. The germline V gene has CDR1 SGHDT and CDR2 YYEEEE. The CDR3 loop reads CASSQPTGVRTGELFF.

The chain combines TRBV5-4 with TRBJ2-1; TCRdb names TRBD2, which stays unverified in the absence of DNA. The CDR3 sequence is 16 residues long. Germline V gene data show CDR1 as SGHNT and CDR2 as YYREEE (reference sequence). The CDR3 is CASSPVESGGLNEQFF.

V is TRBV6-2 or TRBV6-3 and J is TRBJ2-7; TCRdb's D call of TRBD1 is untestable without DNA. Germline loops: CDR1 MNHEY, CDR2 SVGEGT. The CDR3 is 16 residues long. CDR3 region: CASSYPQGQPTYEQYF.

This chain joins TRBV5-1 and TRBJ2-3; TCRdb's D gene call, TRBD1, goes unchecked for lack of DNA. Germline V gene lookup returns CDR1 SGHRS and CDR2 YFSETQ. This CDR3 comprises 15 residues. CDR3 region: CASSLGWTATDTQYF.

The CDR3 here is CSVEGQTGTRPYEQYF. The rearrangement uses TRBV29-1 and TRBJ2-7; the TCRdb D gene call, TRBD2, has no DNA to confirm it. This CDR3 spans 16 amino acids. The germline CDR1 and CDR2 sequences are SQVTM and ANQGSEA.

The chain joins TRBV20-1 to TRBJ2-7; there is no DNA to check the TCRdb D call of TRBD2. The CDR3 runs to 14 residues. Looked up from germline, CDR1 is DFQATT and CDR2 is SNEGSKA (reference sequence). The CDR3 reads CSAWTSGRSDEQYF.

The rearrangement joins TRBV30 to TRBJ2-7; the TCRdb call, TRBD1, lacks DNA for checking. Germline CDR1 reads GTSNPN; CDR2 reads SVGIG (reference sequence). This CDR3 contains 16 residues. CDR3: CAWSVSSDSRAYEQYF. Filled out from reference TRBV30 and TRBJ2-7, the complete variable domain reads SQTIHQWPATLVQPVGSPLSLECTVEGTSNPNLYWYRQAAGRGLQLLFYSVGIGQISSEVPQNLSASRPQDRQFILSSKKLLLSDSGFYLCAWSVSSDSRAYEQYFGPGTRLTVT.

The rearrangement links TRBV9 to TRBJ2-2; TCRdb calls TRBD2, which cannot be checked without DNA. This CDR3 region has 13 residues. Germline CDR1 is SGDLS and CDR2 is YYNGEE. The CDR3 spells CATSTIAGGELFF.